This T cell receptor beta chain stems from a study of T cells in Graves' hyperthyroidism and ophthalmopathy. Study information: The initial diagnosis was the point when peripheral blood was collected, ahead of any treatment.

This CDR3 contains 16 residues. Germline V gene data show CDR1 as SGHAT and CDR2 as FQNNGV. The V gene end was trimmed by 4 bases and the J gene end by 3 bases; junction bases not matched to a gene: 7. This clonotype was seen ten or more times. As yet, its antigen is unknown. Study-level points and caveats: Most clonotypes expanded in the thyroid (above 0.001) were also present in blood.

TCR beta CDR3 regions were amplified from RNA transcripts. The primer set for the first-round RT-PCR of the TCR CDR3 was HTBI. One entry per CDR3 protein results from TCRdb running MiXCR on the multiplex PCR reads. The profile shows roughly 400,000 distinct CDR3 sequences, more than 15% of them singletons. The V gene is TRBV11-2, the J gene TRBJ2-7, with 12 bases fitting TRBD2. Sequenced: blood. The receptor's source is a woman between 18 and 29 years old with Graves' hyperthyroidism that later progressed to Graves' ophthalmopathy. The CDR3 bases are TGTGCCAGCAGCTCAAGGACTAGCGGGGAAGACTACGAGCAGTACTTC. Protein product: CASSSRTSGEDYEQYF.